The entry below describes one T cell receptor beta chain. The table came from immunoSEQ multiplex PCR; TCRdb's copy has only in-frame clones and leaves some out. The sample gives about 280,000 clones, over 75% of which show up once; around 0.92% is in the top ten. Per germline, CDR1 SGHTA and CDR2 FQGNSA. The CDR3 runs to 15 residues. With 5 bases clipped from V and 7 bases from J, the junction kept 6 bases outside the gene matches. This specimen belongs to a study of cytomegalovirus exposure and HLA in healthy donors. The chain carries TRBV7-2 and TRBJ2-1; 12 bases line up with TRBD2. Material: PBMCs. The sequence was obtained from a woman under 30 in good health and CMV-seronegative. The CDR3 reads CASSSRLAGANEQFF. The CDR3 coding sequence is TGTGCCAGCAGCAGTCGACTAGCGGGAGCGAATGAGCAGTTCTTC.